Listed below are T cell receptor beta chains from one sample, sequenced in a study of T-cell reconstitution after alpha-beta-depleted transplantation in children. TCRdb independently ran MiXCR on the PCR reads; one entry per CDR3 protein. Of 40,000 to 55,000 distinct CDR3 sequences in the sample, around 9% were seen once. Material: PBMCs, mostly from graft donor cells, obtained 60 days after TCRalphabeta/CD19-depleted stem cell transplant. These receptors were obtained from a male patient between 2 and 10 years old who had a stem cell transplant for chronic granulomatous disease, so the T cells may come from the graft donor. The CDR3 runs from the conserved cysteine through the conserved F or W. A D gene is named only where the DNA matches it firmly. Expanded clones are given a class, and other clones once, few, many or no size at all.

TRBV6-5	many	TRBJ1-4	.	CATSRLAREKLFF	TGTGCCACGAGTCGACTCGCTCGTGAAAAACTGTTTTTT
TRBV28	many	TRBJ2-7	.	CASSPPVVAHEQYF	TGTGCCAGCAGTCCCCCTGTGGTAGCCCACGAGCAGTACTTC
TRBV6-5	many	TRBJ2-7	.	CASSYSLLGGGSPTYEQYF	TGTGCCAGCAGTTACTCGCTTTTGGGTGGCGGCAGCCCTACCTACGAGCAGTACTTC
TRBV7-2	many	TRBJ1-1	.	CASSFQVPNTEAFF	TGTGCCAGCAGCTTTCAGGTGCCGAACACTGAAGCTTTCTTT
TRBV18	.	TRBJ1-6	.	CASSRGDFNSPLHF	TGTGCCAGCTCACGAGGAGATTTCAATTCACCCCTCCACTTT
TRBV19	.	TRBJ1-1	.	CASSISAGMGTEAFF	TGTGCCAGTAGTATTAGCGCTGGGATGGGCACTGAAGCTTTCTTT
TRBV5-1	many	TRBJ2-5	.	CASQDPQETQYF	TGCGCCAGTCAAGACCCCCAGGAGACCCAGTACTTC
TRBV5-1	many	TRBJ2-3	TRBD2	CASSLELAGADTQYF	TGCGCCAGCAGCTTGGAACTAGCGGGAGCAGATACGCAGTATTTT
TRBV9	.	TRBJ2-1	TRBD1	CASSAGQKGQWNEQFF	TGTGCCAGCAGCGCGGGACAGAAAGGCCAATGGAATGAGCAGTTCTTC
TRBV7-2	few	TRBJ2-2	.	CASSLEGSRAGELFF	TGTGCCAGCAGCTTAGAAGGGAGTCGTGCCGGGGAGCTGTTTTTT
TRBV2	many	TRBJ2-3	.	CASSVAGTATDTQYF	TGTGCCAGCAGCGTAGCCGGGACGGCCACAGATACGCAGTATTTT
TRBV12-3/TRBV12-4	many	TRBJ1-1	.	CASTLNRVSNTEAFF	TGTGCCAGCACCCTGAACAGGGTGAGTAACACTGAAGCTTTCTTT
TRBV20-1	many	TRBJ2-2	.	CSARKYLTAPGELFF	TGCAGTGCTAGGAAGTACCTCACCGCGCCCGGGGAGCTGTTTTTT
TRBV21-1	few	TRBJ2-2	.	CASSKALAGGPTDTGELFF	TGTGCCAGCAGCAAAGCTCTAGCGGGGGGGCCCACGGACACCGGGGAGCTGTTTTTT
TRBV20-1	.	TRBJ1-2	.	CSASPGSPNCGYTF	TGCAGTGCTAGCCCGGGGAGTCCTAACTGTGGCTACACCTTC
TRBV6-5	many	TRBJ2-5	TRBD2	CASSYSGREETQYF	TGTGCCAGCAGTTATAGCGGGAGGGAAGAGACCCAGTACTTC
TRBV20-1	.	TRBJ2-1	TRBD2	CSARVGLAGGWDEQFF	TGCAGTGCTAGAGTGGGCCTAGCGGGAGGGTGGGATGAGCAGTTCTTC
TRBV7-8	many	TRBJ2-7	TRBD1	CASSSQDRGLHYEQYF	TGTGCCAGCAGCTCACAGGACAGGGGGCTTCACTACGAGCAGTACTTC
TRBV5-1	many	TRBJ2-7	TRBD1	CASSSGTGEYEQYF	TGCGCCAGCAGTTCCGGGACAGGGGAATACGAGCAGTACTTC
TRBV11-2	many	TRBJ1-2	TRBD1	CASSLAPGQGLFGYTF	TGTGCCAGCAGCTTAGCTCCGGGACAGGGGCTATTTGGCTACACCTTC
TRBV12-3/TRBV12-4	many	TRBJ2-7	.	CASSLEGGGKQYF	TGTGCCAGCAGTTTAGAGGGGGGGGGCAAGCAGTACTTC
TRBV19	.	TRBJ2-2	TRBD2	CASRVAGANTGELFF	TGTGCCAGTAGGGTAGCGGGCGCGAACACCGGGGAGCTGTTTTTT
TRBV7-9	many	TRBJ2-5	.	CASSLVAVEETQYF	TGTGCCAGCAGCTTAGTGGCGGTAGAAGAGACCCAGTACTTC
TRBV10-3	many	TRBJ2-5	.	CAISERGTQYF	TGTGCCATCAGTGAACGAGGGACCCAGTACTTC
TRBV7-9	few	TRBJ1-2	.	CASSDGKGYGYTF	TGTGCCAGCAGCGACGGGAAAGGCTATGGCTACACCTTC
TRBV6-4	.	TRBJ2-1	TRBD1	CASSDTGGKNEQFF	TGTGCCAGCAGTGACACAGGGGGCAAGAATGAGCAGTTCTTC
TRBV14	.	TRBJ2-3	.	CASSRLILDTQYF	TGTGCCAGCAGCCGGCTTATTCTGGATACGCAGTATTTT
TRBV20-1	many	TRBJ2-1	TRBD2	CSAFSSGASSYNEQFF	TGCAGTGCTTTTTCTAGCGGGGCGAGCTCCTACAATGAGCAGTTCTTC
TRBV7-8	many	TRBJ2-7	.	CASSLMGSWSSLYEQYF	TGTGCCAGCAGCTTAATGGGCAGTTGGTCTTCCCTCTACGAGCAGTACTTC
TRBV30	many	TRBJ2-7	.	CAWSSTSGTLEQYF	TGTGCCTGGAGTAGCACCTCCGGGACACTAGAGCAGTACTTC
TRBV4-2	.	TRBJ1-3	.	CASSQEQRVVGNTIYF	TGTGCCAGCAGCCAAGAACAGAGGGTTGTAGGAAACACCATATATTTT
TRBV27	.	TRBJ1-1	TRBD1	CASSPGTGQPRRTEAFF	TGTGCCAGCAGTCCTGGGACAGGACAACCCAGGCGGACTGAAGCTTTCTTT
TRBV6-1	.	TRBJ2-1	TRBD1	CASIPGQRHSEQFF	TGTGCCAGCATACCGGGACAGCGGCACAGTGAGCAGTTCTTC
TRBV2	many	TRBJ2-3	TRBD2	CASTPGGTTDTQYF	TGTGCCAGCACCCCGGGGGGGACGACAGATACGCAGTATTTT
TRBV7-8	many	TRBJ2-2	.	CASSRASGELFF	TGTGCCAGCAGCCGCGCTTCCGGGGAGCTGTTTTTT
TRBV5-1	many	TRBJ1-1	.	CASSLAEGNTEAFF	TGCGCCAGCAGCTTGGCGGAGGGCAACACTGAAGCTTTCTTT
TRBV5-4	.	TRBJ2-3	.	CASSPLGDDTQYF	TGTGCCAGCAGCCCCCTGGGGGATGATACGCAGTATTTT
TRBV6-4	many	TRBJ2-1	TRBD2	CASSEAGGPNEQFF	TGTGCCAGCAGTGAAGCGGGAGGGCCCAATGAGCAGTTCTTC
TRBV7-2	many	TRBJ2-3	TRBD2	CASSLWWAGGGTDTQYF	TGTGCCAGCAGCTTATGGTGGGCGGGAGGGGGCACAGATACGCAGTATTTT
TRBV10-2	many	TRBJ2-1	TRBD2	CASTSGFPSSYNEQFF	TGCGCCAGCACTAGCGGATTTCCAAGCTCCTACAATGAGCAGTTCTTC
TRBV6-1	many	TRBJ1-5	.	CASSERVGGQPQHF	TGTGCCAGCAGTGAAAGGGTGGGTGGGCAGCCCCAGCATTTT
TRBV30	few	TRBJ2-7	TRBD2	CAWTGGRVDEQYF	TGTGCCTGGACGGGCGGGAGAGTCGACGAGCAGTACTTC
TRBV7-3	.	TRBJ2-2	TRBD2	CASSPNSGLAGALNTGELFF	TGTGCCAGCAGCCCCAACAGCGGACTAGCGGGAGCCTTGAACACCGGGGAGCTGTTTTTT
TRBV6-2/TRBV6-3	many	TRBJ2-2	.	CASYIGPNTGELFF	TGTGCCAGCTACATAGGCCCGAACACCGGGGAGCTGTTTTTT
TRBV5-1	many	TRBJ2-5	.	CASRSGTAQETQYF	TGCGCCAGCAGAAGCGGGACAGCTCAAGAGACCCAGTACTTC
TRBV11-1	many	TRBJ2-1	.	CASSLQEGIWGNEQFF	TGTGCCAGCAGCTTACAAGAGGGGATTTGGGGCAATGAGCAGTTCTTC
TRBV5-4	many	TRBJ2-2	TRBD1	CASSFLDRATGELFF	TGTGCCAGCAGCTTCCTAGACAGGGCCACCGGGGAGCTGTTTTTT
TRBV4-1	many	TRBJ1-3	.	CASSPRPRDPSSGNTIYF	TGCGCCAGCAGCCCTAGACCCCGGGATCCTTCCTCTGGAAACACCATATATTTT
TRBV2	few	TRBJ2-7	TRBD1	CASSEGLGQGTYEQYF	TGTGCCAGCAGTGAAGGCCTGGGACAGGGTACTTACGAGCAGTACTTC
TRBV20-1	many	TRBJ2-4	.	CSAQKPGESNIQYF	TGCAGTGCCCAAAAGCCGGGGGAATCAAACATTCAGTACTTC
TRBV18	.	TRBJ2-7	.	CASSPGGAEQYF	TGTGCCAGCTCACCGGGCGGGGCCGAGCAGTACTTC